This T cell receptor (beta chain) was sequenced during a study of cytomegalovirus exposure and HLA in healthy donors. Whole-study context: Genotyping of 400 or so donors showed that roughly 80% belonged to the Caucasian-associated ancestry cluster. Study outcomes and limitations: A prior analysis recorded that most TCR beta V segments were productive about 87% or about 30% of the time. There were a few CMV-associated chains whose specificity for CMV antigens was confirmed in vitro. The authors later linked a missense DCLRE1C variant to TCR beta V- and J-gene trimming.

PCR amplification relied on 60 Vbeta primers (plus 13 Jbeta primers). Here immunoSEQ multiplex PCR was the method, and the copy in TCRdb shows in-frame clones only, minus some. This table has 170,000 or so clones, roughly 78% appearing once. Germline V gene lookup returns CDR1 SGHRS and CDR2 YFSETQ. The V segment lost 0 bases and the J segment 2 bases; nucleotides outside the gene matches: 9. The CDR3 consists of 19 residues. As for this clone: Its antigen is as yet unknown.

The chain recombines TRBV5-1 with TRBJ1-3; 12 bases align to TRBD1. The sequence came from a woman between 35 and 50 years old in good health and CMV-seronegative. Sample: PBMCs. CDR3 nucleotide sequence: TGCGCCAGCAGCTTGGATTTTTCGGGACAGGGGGCACCTGGAAACACCATATATTTT. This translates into CASSLDFSGQGAPGNTIYF.